This T cell receptor beta chain appears in the sequencing data of a study of technical replicates of blood from a handful of donors. Germline assignment: CDR1 SGHAT and CDR2 FQNNGV. The length of the CDR3 is 14 residues. V lost 6 bases and J lost 5, with 17 bases in between. This clone has just one count. This table comes from immunoSEQ multiplex PCR, and its TCRdb copy is limited to in-frame clones, with some not included. The sample lists about 72,000 clones, approximately 90% occurring once. The receptor was derived from a human donor in good health. The rearrangement joins TRBV11-2 to TRBJ2-7; D remains unclear. Sequencing was performed on T cells isolated from PBMCs. CDR3 loop: CASRPAPETNEQYF. CDR3 sequence (DNA): TGTGCCAGCAGGCCCGCTCCAGAAACGAACGAGCAGTACTTC.